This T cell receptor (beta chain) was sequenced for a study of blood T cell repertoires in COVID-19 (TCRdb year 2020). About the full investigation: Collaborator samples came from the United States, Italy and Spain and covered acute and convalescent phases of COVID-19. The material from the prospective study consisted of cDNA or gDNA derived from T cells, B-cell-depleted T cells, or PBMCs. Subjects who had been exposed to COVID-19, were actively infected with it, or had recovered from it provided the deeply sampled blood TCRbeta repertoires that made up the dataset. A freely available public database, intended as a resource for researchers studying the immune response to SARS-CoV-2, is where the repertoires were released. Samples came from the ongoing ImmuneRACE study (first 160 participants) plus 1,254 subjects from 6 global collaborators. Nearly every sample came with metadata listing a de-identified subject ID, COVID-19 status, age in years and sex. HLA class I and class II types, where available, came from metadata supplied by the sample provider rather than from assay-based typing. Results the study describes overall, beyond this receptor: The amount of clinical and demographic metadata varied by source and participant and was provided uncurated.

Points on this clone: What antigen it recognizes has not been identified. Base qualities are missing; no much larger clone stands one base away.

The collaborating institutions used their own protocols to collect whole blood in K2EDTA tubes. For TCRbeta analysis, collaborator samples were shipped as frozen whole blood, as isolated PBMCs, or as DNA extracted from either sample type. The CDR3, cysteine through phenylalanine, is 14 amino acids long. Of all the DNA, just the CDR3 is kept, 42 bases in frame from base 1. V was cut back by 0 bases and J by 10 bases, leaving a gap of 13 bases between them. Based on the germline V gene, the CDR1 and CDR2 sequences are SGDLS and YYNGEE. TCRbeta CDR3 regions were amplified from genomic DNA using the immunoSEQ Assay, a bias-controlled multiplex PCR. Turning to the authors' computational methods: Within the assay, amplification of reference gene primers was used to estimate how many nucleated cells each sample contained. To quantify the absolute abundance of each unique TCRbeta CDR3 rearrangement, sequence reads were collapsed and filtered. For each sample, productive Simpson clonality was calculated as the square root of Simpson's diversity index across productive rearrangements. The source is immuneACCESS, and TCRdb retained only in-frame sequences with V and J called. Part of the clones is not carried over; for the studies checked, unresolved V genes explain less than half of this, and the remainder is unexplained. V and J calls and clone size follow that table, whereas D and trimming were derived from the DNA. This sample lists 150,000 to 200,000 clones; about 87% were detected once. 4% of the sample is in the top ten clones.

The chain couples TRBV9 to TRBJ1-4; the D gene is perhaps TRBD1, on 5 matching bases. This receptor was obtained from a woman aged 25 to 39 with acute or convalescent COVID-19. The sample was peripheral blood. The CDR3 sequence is CASSVAGSTGKLFF. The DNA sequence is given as TGTGCCAGCAGCGTAGCAGGGTCTACTGGAAAACTGTTTTTT.